Listed below are T cell receptor beta chains from one sample, sequenced in a study of blood T cells in healthy people across ages. TCRdb fed the 5' RACE reads into MiXCR, producing one record per CDR3 protein. The sample includes approximately 1.5 million distinct CDR3 sequences, approximately 43% of them seen just once. Material: blood. These receptors were taken from a woman younger than 30 in good health. Both conserved end residues are part of each CDR3. The order of the fields is V gene, clone size, J gene, D gene, CDR3 protein, CDR3 DNA. D genes are given only for firm matches. Clone size is given for some rows only: seen once, a few or many times, or a class if the clone is expanded.

V: TRBV18; size: NA; J: TRBJ2-5; D: NA; CDR3: CASSPFSAKGEQYF; DNA: TGTGCCAGCTCACCATTTTCTGCGAAGGGTGAGCAGTACTTC
V: TRBV12-3/TRBV12-4; size: few; J: TRBJ1-5; D: NA; CDR3: CASSNRHQPQHF; DNA: TGTGCCAGCAGCAACAGGCATCAGCCCCAGCATTTT
V: TRBV20-1; size: NA; J: TRBJ1-5; D: NA; CDR3: CSARDWGANQPQHF; DNA: TGCAGTGCTAGAGATTGGGGAGCGAATCAGCCCCAGCATTTT
V: TRBV11-3; size: NA; J: TRBJ2-1; D: NA; CDR3: CASSSGVADNEQFF; DNA: TGTGCCAGCAGCTCCGGGGTTGCAGACAATGAGCAGTTCTTC
V: TRBV7-2; size: NA; J: TRBJ2-7; D: TRBD2; CDR3: CASSLELAGKNEQYF; DNA: TGTGCCAGCAGCTTAGAACTAGCGGGGAAGAATGAGCAGTACTTC
V: TRBV20-1; size: NA; J: TRBJ2-1; D: NA; CDR3: CSARGLTHSYNEQFF; DNA: TGCAGTGCTAGAGGACTAACCCACTCCTACAATGAGCAGTTCTTC
V: TRBV7-2; size: few; J: TRBJ1-2; D: NA; CDR3: CASSLAVSTRSGYTF; DNA: TGTGCCAGCAGCTTGGCCGTTTCCACGCGGTCGGGCTACACCTTC
V: TRBV18; size: NA; J: TRBJ2-2; D: NA; CDR3: CASSPRSPLWELFF; DNA: TGTGCCAGCTCACCTCGTTCCCCACTATGGGAGCTGTTTTTT
V: TRBV2; size: NA; J: TRBJ1-1; D: TRBD1; CDR3: CASSGQGLAAAFF; DNA: TGTGCCAGCAGTGGACAGGGCCTGGCTGCGGCTTTCTTT
V: TRBV7-9; size: NA; J: TRBJ2-4; D: NA; CDR3: CASSLEGLVEDIQYF; DNA: TGTGCCAGCAGCTTAGAAGGGCTAGTGGAGGACATTCAGTACTTC
V: TRBV28; size: few; J: TRBJ2-1; D: TRBD1; CDR3: CASSLWRWTGANEQFF; DNA: TGTGCCAGCAGTTTATGGCGTTGGACAGGGGCCAATGAGCAGTTCTTC
V: TRBV20-1; size: NA; J: TRBJ1-1; D: TRBD1; CDR3: CSASTGGLNTEAFF; DNA: TGCAGTGCATCGACAGGGGGATTGAACACTGAAGCTTTCTTT
V: TRBV11-2; size: few; J: TRBJ1-1; D: NA; CDR3: CASRAPGRLNTEAFF; DNA: TGTGCCAGCAGGGCCCCGGGACGGTTGAACACTGAAGCTTTCTTT
V: TRBV29-1; size: NA; J: TRBJ2-5; D: TRBD1; CDR3: CSVEDRVQETQYF; DNA: TGCAGCGTAGAAGACAGGGTCCAAGAGACCCAGTACTTC
V: TRBV6-2/TRBV6-3; size: NA; J: TRBJ2-7; D: TRBD1; CDR3: CASSQNEIGQGAYEQYF; DNA: TGTGCCAGCAGTCAAAATGAGATCGGACAGGGGGCCTACGAGCAGTACTTC
V: TRBV28; size: NA; J: TRBJ2-1; D: NA; CDR3: CASTWANEQFF; DNA: TGTGCCAGCACCTGGGCCAATGAGCAGTTCTTC
V: TRBV20-1; size: few; J: TRBJ2-1; D: NA; CDR3: CSASGGAFYNEQFF; DNA: TGCAGTGCTAGTGGCGGAGCCTTCTACAATGAGCAGTTCTTC
V: TRBV7-2; size: few; J: TRBJ1-4; D: TRBD1; CDR3: CASSLYRSGQGRGEKLFF; DNA: TGTGCCAGCAGCTTATATAGGAGCGGACAGGGAAGGGGCGAAAAACTGTTTTTT
V: TRBV7-9; size: NA; J: TRBJ2-1; D: TRBD1; CDR3: CASSSVQGEYNEQFF; DNA: TGTGCCAGCAGCTCAGTACAGGGGGAGTACAATGAGCAGTTCTTC
V: TRBV29-1; size: NA; J: TRBJ2-7; D: TRBD1; CDR3: CSVELRDRGYNEQYF; DNA: TGCAGCGTTGAGTTAAGGGACAGGGGTTACAATGAGCAGTACTTC
V: TRBV5-1; size: NA; J: TRBJ2-7; D: TRBD1; CDR3: CASSLLGQGGEQYF; DNA: TGCGCCAGCAGCTTGTTGGGACAGGGAGGAGAGCAGTACTTC
V: TRBV29-1; size: NA; J: TRBJ2-7; D: TRBD1; CDR3: CSVVAWGQGRRIYEQYF; DNA: TGCAGCGTCGTGGCTTGGGGACAGGGCAGGAGGATCTACGAGCAGTACTTC
V: TRBV7-2; size: NA; J: TRBJ2-1; D: NA; CDR3: CASSLAWSGEGEQFF; DNA: TGTGCCAGCAGCTTAGCATGGTCAGGGGAAGGGGAGCAGTTCTTC
V: TRBV4-3; size: few; J: TRBJ2-1; D: TRBD1; CDR3: CASRWGTGVDNEQFF; DNA: TGCGCCAGCAGGTGGGGGACAGGGGTGGACAATGAGCAGTTCTTC
V: TRBV27; size: few; J: TRBJ2-7; D: TRBD1; CDR3: CASSLARGREQYF; DNA: TGTGCCAGCAGTTTAGCCAGGGGGCGGGAGCAGTACTTC
V: TRBV27; size: once; J: TRBJ2-7; D: TRBD2; CDR3: CASSWVLAGVVSYNEQYF; DNA: TGTGCCAGCAGTTGGGTGCTAGCGGGAGTGGTTTCCTACAATGAGCAGTACTTC
V: TRBV3-1; size: NA; J: TRBJ2-3; D: TRBD2; CDR3: CASSHDTSGGKSDTQYF; DNA: TGTGCCAGCAGCCATGATACTAGCGGGGGGAAATCAGATACGCAGTATTTT
V: TRBV20-1; size: few; J: TRBJ2-5; D: TRBD2; CDR3: CSAGGDRETQYF; DNA: TGCAGTGCTGGGGGGGATCGGGAGACCCAGTACTTC
V: TRBV20-1; size: few; J: TRBJ2-7; D: NA; CDR3: CSAFSALASEQYF; DNA: TGCAGTGCTTTCTCAGCGCTAGCGTCCGAGCAGTACTTC
V: TRBV7-9; size: NA; J: TRBJ2-3; D: NA; CDR3: CAASGGASSTDTQYF; DNA: TGTGCCGCCTCTGGGGGAGCGTCCAGCACAGATACGCAGTATTTT
V: TRBV30; size: few; J: TRBJ1-1; D: TRBD1; CDR3: CAYQDRLNTEAFF; DNA: TGTGCCTACCAGGACAGGTTGAACACTGAAGCTTTCTTT
V: TRBV29-1; size: many; J: TRBJ2-5; D: NA; CDR3: CSVAEAGQETQYF; DNA: TGCAGCGTTGCAGAGGCAGGCCAAGAGACCCAGTACTTC
V: TRBV12-3/TRBV12-4; size: few; J: TRBJ1-2; D: NA; CDR3: CASSRGGRYGYTF; DNA: TGTGCCAGCAGTAGGGGGGGGCGTTATGGCTACACCTTC
V: TRBV12-3/TRBV12-4; size: NA; J: TRBJ2-1; D: NA; CDR3: CASSYDRSAYNEQFF; DNA: TGTGCCAGCAGTTACGACAGATCAGCCTACAATGAGCAGTTCTTC
V: TRBV7-9; size: NA; J: TRBJ2-2; D: NA; CDR3: CASRTLAGGELFF; DNA: TGTGCCAGCAGAACCCTAGCTGGCGGGGAGCTGTTTTTT
V: TRBV12-3/TRBV12-4; size: NA; J: TRBJ2-2; D: TRBD2; CDR3: CASSARGTSEHRPELFF; DNA: TGTGCCAGCAGTGCCCGCGGGACTAGCGAACACCGGCCGGAGCTGTTTTTT
V: TRBV5-8; size: NA; J: TRBJ2-5; D: NA; CDR3: CASSPTPGMQETQYF; DNA: TGTGCCAGCAGTCCCACACCGGGGATGCAAGAGACCCAGTACTTC
V: TRBV7-9; size: NA; J: TRBJ2-3; D: NA; CDR3: CASSLTRGANRDTQYF; DNA: TGTGCCAGCAGCTTAACCCGGGGGGCGAACCGAGATACGCAGTATTTT
V: TRBV11-2; size: NA; J: TRBJ2-1; D: TRBD2; CDR3: CASNRWTSGGVVYNEQFF; DNA: TGTGCCAGCAACCGCTGGACTAGCGGGGGGGTCGTCTACAATGAGCAGTTCTTC
V: TRBV12-3/TRBV12-4; size: few; J: TRBJ2-3; D: TRBD2; CDR3: CASSFGGGVTQYF; DNA: TGTGCCAGCAGTTTCGGCGGGGGGGTTACGCAGTATTTT
V: TRBV27; size: NA; J: TRBJ2-1; D: TRBD2; CDR3: CASSLLPGLAGEGEQFF; DNA: TGTGCCAGCAGTTTATTACCCGGACTAGCGGGAGAGGGAGAGCAGTTCTTC
V: TRBV7-8; size: NA; J: TRBJ2-1; D: NA; CDR3: CASRRVTDYNEQFF; DNA: TGTGCCAGCCGGAGGGTGACAGACTACAATGAGCAGTTCTTC
V: TRBV20-1; size: few; J: TRBJ2-7; D: TRBD1; CDR3: CSARTGTVTYEQYF; DNA: TGCAGTGCTCGGACCGGGACAGTAACCTACGAGCAGTACTTC
V: TRBV20-1; size: NA; J: TRBJ2-1; D: TRBD2; CDR3: CSARDGLAGSYNEQFF; DNA: TGCAGTGCTAGAGATGGCCTAGCGGGCTCCTACAATGAGCAGTTCTTC
V: TRBV6-2/TRBV6-3; size: NA; J: TRBJ2-1; D: NA; CDR3: CASIRNRDGSYNEQFF; DNA: TGTGCCAGCATTCGCAACCGGGACGGCTCCTACAATGAGCAGTTCTTC
V: TRBV20-1; size: many; J: TRBJ1-6; D: NA; CDR3: CSAYGRANNSPLHF; DNA: TGCAGTGCCTATGGCAGGGCTAATAATTCACCCCTCCACTTT
V: TRBV9; size: NA; J: TRBJ2-3; D: NA; CDR3: CASSPSLRGSSTDTQYF; DNA: TGTGCCAGCAGCCCCTCGCTCAGGGGTTCTAGCACAGATACGCAGTATTTT
V: TRBV7-9; size: NA; J: TRBJ2-7; D: NA; CDR3: CASSPHGGRGYEQYF; DNA: TGTGCCAGCAGCCCTCACGGGGGCAGGGGTTACGAGCAGTACTTC
V: TRBV2; size: NA; J: TRBJ2-1; D: TRBD2; CDR3: CASSRLAGVSNEQFF; DNA: TGTGCCAGCAGTAGACTAGCGGGAGTGTCAAATGAGCAGTTCTTC
V: TRBV4-3; size: NA; J: TRBJ1-4; D: NA; CDR3: CASSQDGPLGGAWEKLFF; DNA: TGCGCCAGCAGCCAAGATGGCCCTCTGGGGGGGGCCTGGGAAAAACTGTTTTTT
V: TRBV10-3; size: NA; J: TRBJ2-5; D: NA; CDR3: CAISGTGVLKKEQYF; DNA: TGTGCCATCAGTGGGACGGGGGTCCTCAAGAAAGAGCAGTACTTC
V: TRBV6-5; size: few; J: TRBJ1-1; D: TRBD1; CDR3: CASSYRRDRGRGNTEAFF; DNA: TGTGCCAGCAGTTACAGGCGGGACAGGGGGCGCGGTAACACTGAAGCTTTCTTT
V: TRBV20-1; size: few; J: TRBJ2-3; D: NA; CDR3: CSAIPVNTDTQYF; DNA: TGCAGTGCTATACCCGTCAACACAGATACGCAGTATTTT
V: TRBV20-1; size: NA; J: TRBJ2-1; D: TRBD2; CDR3: CSAQIRWTSGLYSSYNEQFF; DNA: TGCAGTGCCCAAATTCGGTGGACTAGCGGTCTCTATTCCTCCTACAATGAGCAGTTCTTC
V: TRBV12-3/TRBV12-4; size: NA; J: TRBJ1-2; D: NA; CDR3: CASSPPLGRTVNYGYTF; DNA: TGTGCCAGCAGTCCACCCCTCGGACGGACGGTAAACTATGGCTACACCTTC
V: TRBV6-2/TRBV6-3; size: NA; J: TRBJ2-4; D: NA; CDR3: CASSYSSYIQYF; DNA: TGTGCCAGCAGTTACAGTAGCTACATTCAGTACTTC